These T cell receptor beta chains were read from a single sample in a study of blood T cell repertoires in COVID-19. This table comes from immunoSEQ multiplex PCR, and its TCRdb copy is limited to in-frame clones, with some not included. The data contain around 70,000 clones, 70% to 90% of them seen just once; the ten biggest clones take up around a third. Sequencing input: peripheral blood. The receptor set was obtained from a man aged 70 or older with acute or convalescent COVID-19. Both conserved end residues are part of each CDR3. Fields, in order: J gene, V gene, D gene, clone size, CDR3 DNA, CDR3 protein. A D gene is named only where the DNA matches it firmly. Rows give clone size only sometimes, using once, few, many, or a class for an expanded clone.

TRBJ1-5,TRBV28,-,-,TGTGCCAGCAGTTTCACCCAGGGGTACAATCAGCCCCAGCATTTT,CASSFTQGYNQPQHF
TRBJ2-3,TRBV5-1,-,-,TGCGCCAGCAGCCCCCCGCAAAGCGGCGGCACAGATACGCAGTATTTT,CASSPPQSGGTDTQYF
TRBJ2-1,TRBV19,-,once,TGTGCCAGTAGTGCTAGTTGGGGCCTTGAGCAGTTCTTC,CASSASWGLEQFF
TRBJ2-7,TRBV7-9,-,-,TGTGCCAGCAGCTTAGCGGGGGGAGGAGAGCAGTACTTC,CASSLAGGGEQYF
TRBJ2-7,TRBV27,-,-,TGTGCCAGCAGTACTCGACTAGTAGGGAGTAACGAGCAGTACTTC,CASSTRLVGSNEQYF
TRBJ2-5,TRBV19,TRBD1,-,TGTGCCAGTAGTATCGGGACAGGGGTTGTGAAGACCCAGTACTTC,CASSIGTGVVKTQYF
TRBJ1-5,TRBV19,TRBD1,-,TGTGCCAGTAGTCCCGGACAGGGGAGAGGTCAGCCCCAGCATTTT,CASSPGQGRGQPQHF
TRBJ1-1,TRBV28,-,-,TGTGCCAGCAGTCCCCCTAATCGTGAAGCTTTCTTT,CASSPPNREAFF
TRBJ2-7,TRBV5-1,TRBD2,-,TGCGCCAGCAGCTTGGATCCGGGCGGGAGGGCCGATGAGCAGTACTTC,CASSLDPGGRADEQYF
TRBJ1-1,TRBV7-8,TRBD1,-,TGTGCCAGCAGCTTCGGACAGGGGGGAGACACTGAAGCTTTCTTT,CASSFGQGGDTEAFF
TRBJ2-2,TRBV9,-,once,TGTGCCAGCAGCGTAGGTGCGACTGGCGGGACCGGGGAGCTGTTTTTT,CASSVGATGGTGELFF
TRBJ2-5,TRBV2,-,-,TGTGCCAGCAGTCTCACAGGATTAAACCACCAAGAGACCCAGTACTTC,CASSLTGLNHQETQYF
TRBJ2-3,TRBV6-5,-,-,TGTGCCAGCTCCAGAAGGACTAGCACAGATACGCAGTATTTT,CASSRRTSTDTQYF
TRBJ1-1,TRBV7-6,TRBD1,-,TGTGCCAGCAGCTCAAGGACAGGGAGTTTTATGACTGAAGCTTTCTTT,CASSSRTGSFMTEAFF
TRBJ1-3,TRBV7-9,-,-,TGTGCCAGCAGCTTAGCTTGGCCAGCAGGTAGAAATGGAAACACCATATATTTT,CASSLAWPAGRNGNTIYF
TRBJ2-2,TRBV7-9,TRBD2,-,TGTGCCAGCAGCTTACTTGCGGGAGGGCCCACCGGGGAGCTGTTTTTT,CASSLLAGGPTGELFF
TRBJ2-7,TRBV19,TRBD1,-,TGTGCCAGTTCCGGGACAGGGGCCTACGAGCAGTACTTC,CASSGTGAYEQYF
TRBJ2-7,TRBV10-3,-,-,TGTGCCATCACCGCAACAGGGAGCTCCTACGAGCAGTACTTC,CAITATGSSYEQYF
TRBJ1-6,TRBV6-6,TRBD1,-,TGTGCCAGCAGTTGGGACAGGGGGGGTTCACCCCTCCACTTT,CASSWDRGGSPLHF
TRBJ1-1,TRBV18,-,-,TGTGCCAGCTCACCACCAGCAGGGGAGAACACTGAAGCTTTCTTT,CASSPPAGENTEAFF
TRBJ1-5,TRBV5-5,-,-,TGTGCCAGCAGTTCCCAGGCAGGGGCTTCTCAGCCCCAGCATTTT,CASSSQAGASQPQHF
TRBJ2-5,TRBV5-5,TRBD1,-,TGTGCCAGCAGCTTACAGGGGACCAAACGTTCCCAAGAGACCCAGTACTTC,CASSLQGTKRSQETQYF
TRBJ2-2,TRBV18,-,once,TGTGCCAGCTCACCACTGGCTTTTTCGAACACCGGGGAGCTGTTTTTT,CASSPLAFSNTGELFF
TRBJ2-7,TRBV10-3,-,-,TGTGCCATCAGAGAGGCTTCAGGGCTCGGCGAGCAGTACTTC,CAIREASGLGEQYF
TRBJ2-1,TRBV24-1,TRBD2,once,TGTGCCACCAGTGATTTGCGAGCGGGAGGACTCATCAATGAGCAGTTCTTC,CATSDLRAGGLINEQFF
TRBJ1-2,TRBV19,TRBD1,-,TGTGCCAGTAGAAGCGCGGGACAGGAAAACTATGGCTACACCTTC,CASRSAGQENYGYTF
TRBJ2-5,TRBV6-5,TRBD1,few,TGTGCCAGCAGTCGGAAAGGACAGGGGGATGAGACCCAGTACTTC,CASSRKGQGDETQYF
TRBJ2-7,TRBV7-2,TRBD1,few,TGTGCCAGCAGGCCGGGACAGGGATTCTACGAGCAGTACTTC,CASRPGQGFYEQYF
TRBJ2-7,TRBV28,TRBD1,few,TGTGCCACCTCAGGGGACAGCTACGAGCAGTACTTC,CATSGDSYEQYF
TRBJ1-1,TRBV5-1,-,-,TGCGCCAGCAGCTTGGCGCCAGCGGGACTCGGCGCTGAAGCTTTCTTT,CASSLAPAGLGAEAFF
TRBJ1-2,TRBV6-5,TRBD1,-,TGTGCCAGCAGTTACTTAAACCGGGACAGTTTTGATGGCTACACCTTC,CASSYLNRDSFDGYTF
TRBJ2-5,TRBV14,-,-,TGTGCCAGCAGCCAACTAGGGAGTATCCAAGAGACCCAGTACTTC,CASSQLGSIQETQYF
TRBJ1-2,TRBV14,-,-,TGTGCCAGCAGCCAAGATCCAGGGTATGGCTACACCTTC,CASSQDPGYGYTF
TRBJ1-6,TRBV9,-,-,TGTGCCAGCAGCGTAGGGCAGGGTGAGGATTCACCCCTCCACTTT,CASSVGQGEDSPLHF
TRBJ2-1,TRBV2,TRBD1,-,TGTGCCAGCATCCGAGACAGGGGAAATGAGCAGTTCTTC,CASIRDRGNEQFF
TRBJ2-5,TRBV5-6,-,few,TGTGCCAGCAGCTCGTACTTTCTGGGGGCGGGCCAAGAGACCCAGTACTTC,CASSSYFLGAGQETQYF
TRBJ1-6,TRBV9,-,-,TGTGCCAGCAGCGTAGTCGACGGGAACAATTCACCCCTCCACTTT,CASSVVDGNNSPLHF
TRBJ2-1,TRBV7-8,TRBD2,-,TGTGCCAGCAGCTTTAGAGGACTAGGACCCTACAATGAGCAGTTCTTC,CASSFRGLGPYNEQFF
TRBJ1-1,TRBV29-1,-,-,TGCAGCGGCGGGAGGGGGGCGAACACTGAAGCTTTCTTT,CSGGRGANTEAFF
TRBJ1-1,TRBV19,-,-,TGTGCCAGTAGTTTGGGCGGGGGGGGCAGTACTGAAGCTTTCTTT,CASSLGGGGSTEAFF